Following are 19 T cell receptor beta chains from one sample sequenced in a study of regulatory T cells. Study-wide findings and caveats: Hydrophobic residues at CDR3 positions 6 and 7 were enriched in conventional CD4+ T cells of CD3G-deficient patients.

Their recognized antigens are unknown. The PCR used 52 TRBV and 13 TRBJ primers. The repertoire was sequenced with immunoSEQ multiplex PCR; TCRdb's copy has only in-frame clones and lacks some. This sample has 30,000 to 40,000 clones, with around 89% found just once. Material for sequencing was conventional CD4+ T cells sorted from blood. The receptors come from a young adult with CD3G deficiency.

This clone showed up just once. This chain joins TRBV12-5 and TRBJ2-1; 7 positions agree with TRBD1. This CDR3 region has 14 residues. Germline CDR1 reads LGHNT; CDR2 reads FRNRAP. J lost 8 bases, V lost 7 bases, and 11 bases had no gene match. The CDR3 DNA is TGTGCTAGTGCCGCCAACAGGGGCCGGGATGAGCAGTTCTTC. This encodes CASAANRGRDEQFF.

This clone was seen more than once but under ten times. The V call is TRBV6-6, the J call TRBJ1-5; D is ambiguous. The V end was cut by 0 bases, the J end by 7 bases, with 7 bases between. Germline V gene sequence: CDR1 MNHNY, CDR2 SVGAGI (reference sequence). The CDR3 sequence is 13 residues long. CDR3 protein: CASSYSALQPQHF. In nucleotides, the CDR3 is TGTGCCAGCAGTTACTCGGCGCTACAGCCCCAGCATTTT.

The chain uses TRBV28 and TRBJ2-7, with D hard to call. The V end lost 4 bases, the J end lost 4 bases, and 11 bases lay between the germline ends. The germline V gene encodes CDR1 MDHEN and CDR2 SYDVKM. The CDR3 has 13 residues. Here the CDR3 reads CASSSLPLYEQYF. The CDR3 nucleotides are TGTGCCAGCAGTTCCCTCCCCCTATACGAGCAGTACTTC.

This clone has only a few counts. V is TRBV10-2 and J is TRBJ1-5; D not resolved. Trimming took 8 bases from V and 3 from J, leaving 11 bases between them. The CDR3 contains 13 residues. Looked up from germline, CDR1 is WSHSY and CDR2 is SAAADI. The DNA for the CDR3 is TGCGCCAGCGGGAACAGCCTCAATCAGCCCCAGCATTTT. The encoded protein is CASGNSLNQPQHF.

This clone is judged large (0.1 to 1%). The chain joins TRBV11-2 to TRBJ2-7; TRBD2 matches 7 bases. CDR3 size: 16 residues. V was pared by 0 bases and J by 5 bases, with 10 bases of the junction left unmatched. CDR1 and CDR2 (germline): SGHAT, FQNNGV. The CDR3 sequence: CASSLEGLAELHEQYF. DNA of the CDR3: TGTGCCAGCAGCTTAGAGGGCCTAGCGGAGCTCCACGAGCAGTACTTC.

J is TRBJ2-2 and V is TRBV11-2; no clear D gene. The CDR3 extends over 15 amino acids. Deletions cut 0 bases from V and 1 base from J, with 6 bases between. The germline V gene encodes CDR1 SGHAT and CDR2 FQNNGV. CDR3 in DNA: TGTGCCAGCAGCTTAGACAGGAGGAACACCGGGGAGCTGTTTTTT. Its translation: CASSLDRRNTGELFF.

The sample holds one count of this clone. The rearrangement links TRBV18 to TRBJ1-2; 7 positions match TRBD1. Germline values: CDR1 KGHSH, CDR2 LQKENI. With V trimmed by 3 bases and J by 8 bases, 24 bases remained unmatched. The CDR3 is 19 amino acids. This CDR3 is CASSPSLSRQGGAGDGYTF. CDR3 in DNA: TGTGCCAGCTCACCTTCCCTATCGAGGCAAGGGGGCGCAGGGGACGGCTACACCTTC.

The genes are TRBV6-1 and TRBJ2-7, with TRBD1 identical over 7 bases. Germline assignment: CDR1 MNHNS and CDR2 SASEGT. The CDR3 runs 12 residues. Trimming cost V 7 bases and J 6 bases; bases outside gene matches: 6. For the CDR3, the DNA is TGTGCCAGCACCAGAGGGGGCGCCGAGCAGTACTTC. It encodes CASTRGGAEQYF.

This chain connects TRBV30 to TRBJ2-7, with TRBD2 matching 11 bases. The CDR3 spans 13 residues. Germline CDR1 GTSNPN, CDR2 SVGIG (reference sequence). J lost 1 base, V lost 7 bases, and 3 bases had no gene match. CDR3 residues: CAFTSGGSYEQYF. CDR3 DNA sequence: TGTGCCTTCACTAGCGGGGGATCCTACGAGCAGTACTTC.

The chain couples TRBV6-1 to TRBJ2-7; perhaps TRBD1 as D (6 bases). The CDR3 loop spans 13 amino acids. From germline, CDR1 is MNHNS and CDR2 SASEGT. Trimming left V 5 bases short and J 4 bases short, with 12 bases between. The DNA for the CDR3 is TGTGCCAGCAGTTTATACAGGGATTACGAGCAGTACTTC. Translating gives CASSLYRDYEQYF.

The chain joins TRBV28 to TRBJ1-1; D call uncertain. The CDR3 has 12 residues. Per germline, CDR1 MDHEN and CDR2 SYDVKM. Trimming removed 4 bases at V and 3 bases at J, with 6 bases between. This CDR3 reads CASSSRYTEAFF. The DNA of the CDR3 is TGTGCCAGCAGTTCACGGTACACTGAAGCTTTCTTT.

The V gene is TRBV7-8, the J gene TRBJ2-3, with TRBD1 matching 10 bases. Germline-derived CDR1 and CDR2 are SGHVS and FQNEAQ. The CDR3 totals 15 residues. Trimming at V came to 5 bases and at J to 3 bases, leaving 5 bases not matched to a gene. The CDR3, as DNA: TGTGCCAGCAGCCTGGGACAGGGGTTAACAGATACGCAGTATTTT. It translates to CASSLGQGLTDTQYF.

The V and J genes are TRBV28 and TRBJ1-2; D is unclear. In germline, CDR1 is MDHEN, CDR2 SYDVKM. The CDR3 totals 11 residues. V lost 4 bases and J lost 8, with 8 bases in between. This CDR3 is CASSSRFGYTF. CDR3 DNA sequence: TGTGCCAGCAGTTCCCGATTCGGCTACACCTTC.

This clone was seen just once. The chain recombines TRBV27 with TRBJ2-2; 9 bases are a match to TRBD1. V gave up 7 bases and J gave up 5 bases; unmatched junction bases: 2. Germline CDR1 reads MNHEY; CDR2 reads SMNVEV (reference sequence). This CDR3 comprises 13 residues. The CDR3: CASKTGGTGELFF. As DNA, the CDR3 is TGTGCCAGCAAGACAGGGGGTACCGGGGAGCTGTTTTTT.

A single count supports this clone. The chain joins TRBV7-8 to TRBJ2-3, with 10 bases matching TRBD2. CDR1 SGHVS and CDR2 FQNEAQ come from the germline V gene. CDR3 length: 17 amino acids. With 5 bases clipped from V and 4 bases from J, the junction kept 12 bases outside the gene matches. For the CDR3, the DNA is TGTGCCAGCAGCCCGCTACCAATAGCGGGAGGCCCAGATACGCAGTATTTT. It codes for CASSPLPIAGGPDTQYF.

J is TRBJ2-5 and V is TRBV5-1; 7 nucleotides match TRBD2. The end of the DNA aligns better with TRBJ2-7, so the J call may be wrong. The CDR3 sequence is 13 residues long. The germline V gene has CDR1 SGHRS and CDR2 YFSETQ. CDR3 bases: TGCGCCAGCAGCTTCTCTAGCGGCTACGAGCAGTACTTC. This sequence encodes CASSFSSGYEQYF.

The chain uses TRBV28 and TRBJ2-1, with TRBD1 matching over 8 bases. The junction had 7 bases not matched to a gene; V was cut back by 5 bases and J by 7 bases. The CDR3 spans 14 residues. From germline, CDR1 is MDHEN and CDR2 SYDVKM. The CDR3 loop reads CASSLQGGDNEQFF. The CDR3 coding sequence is TGTGCCAGCAGTCTACAGGGGGGTGATAATGAGCAGTTCTTC.

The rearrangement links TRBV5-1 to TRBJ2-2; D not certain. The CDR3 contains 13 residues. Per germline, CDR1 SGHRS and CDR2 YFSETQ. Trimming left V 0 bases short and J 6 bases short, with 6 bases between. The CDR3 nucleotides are TGCGCCAGCAGCTTGGCCGCACCCGGGGAGCTGTTTTTT. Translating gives CASSLAAPGELFF.

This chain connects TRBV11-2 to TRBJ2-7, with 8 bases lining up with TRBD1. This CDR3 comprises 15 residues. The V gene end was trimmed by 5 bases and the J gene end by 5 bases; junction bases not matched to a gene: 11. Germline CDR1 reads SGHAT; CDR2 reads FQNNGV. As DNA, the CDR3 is TGTGCCAGCAGCCCAGGGGTACAGGGGGTAAACGAGCAGTACTTC. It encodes CASSPGVQGVNEQYF.